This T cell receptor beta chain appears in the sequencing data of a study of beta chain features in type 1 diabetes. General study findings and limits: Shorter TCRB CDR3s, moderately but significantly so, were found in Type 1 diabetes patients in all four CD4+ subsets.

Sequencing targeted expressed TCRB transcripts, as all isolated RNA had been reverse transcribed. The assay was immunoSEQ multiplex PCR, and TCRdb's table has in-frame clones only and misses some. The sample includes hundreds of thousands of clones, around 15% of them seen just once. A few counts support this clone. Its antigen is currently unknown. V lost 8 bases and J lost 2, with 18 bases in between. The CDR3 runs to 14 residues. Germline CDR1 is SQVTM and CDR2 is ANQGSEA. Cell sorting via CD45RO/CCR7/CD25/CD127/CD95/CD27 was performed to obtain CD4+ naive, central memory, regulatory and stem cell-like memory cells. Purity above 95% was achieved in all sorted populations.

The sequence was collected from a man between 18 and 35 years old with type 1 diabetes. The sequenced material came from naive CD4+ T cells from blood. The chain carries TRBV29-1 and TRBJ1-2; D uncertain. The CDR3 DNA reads TGCAGCATCTCGGTGGCCAGGATGAACTATGGCTACACCTTC. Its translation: CSISVARMNYGYTF.